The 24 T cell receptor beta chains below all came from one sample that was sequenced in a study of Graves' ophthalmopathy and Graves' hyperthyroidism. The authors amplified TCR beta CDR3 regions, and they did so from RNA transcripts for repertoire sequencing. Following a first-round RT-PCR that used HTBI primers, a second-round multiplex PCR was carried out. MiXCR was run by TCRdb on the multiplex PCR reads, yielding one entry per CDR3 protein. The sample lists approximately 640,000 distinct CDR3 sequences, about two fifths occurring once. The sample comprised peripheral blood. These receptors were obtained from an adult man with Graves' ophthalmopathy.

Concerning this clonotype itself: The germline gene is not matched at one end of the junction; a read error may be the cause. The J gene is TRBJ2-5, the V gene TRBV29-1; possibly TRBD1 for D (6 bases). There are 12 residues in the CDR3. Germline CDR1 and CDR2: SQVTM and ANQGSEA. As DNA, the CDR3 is TGCAGCGCTGCTGGACAGCAAGAGGCCCAGTACTTC. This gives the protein CSAAGQQEAQYF.

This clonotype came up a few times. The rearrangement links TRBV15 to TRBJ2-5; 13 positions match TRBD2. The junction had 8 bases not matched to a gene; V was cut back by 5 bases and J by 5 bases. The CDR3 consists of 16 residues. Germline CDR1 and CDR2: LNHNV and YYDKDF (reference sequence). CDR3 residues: CATSPRTSGSAETQYF. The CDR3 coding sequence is TGTGCCACCAGCCCTCGGACTAGCGGGAGCGCCGAGACCCAGTACTTC.

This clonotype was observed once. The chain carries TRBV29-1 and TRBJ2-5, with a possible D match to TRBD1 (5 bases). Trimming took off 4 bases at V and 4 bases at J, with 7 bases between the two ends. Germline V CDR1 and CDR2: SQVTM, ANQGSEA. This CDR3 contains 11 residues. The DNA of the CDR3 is TGCAGCGTTGCGACAGCAGAGACCCAGTACTTC. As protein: CSVATAETQYF.

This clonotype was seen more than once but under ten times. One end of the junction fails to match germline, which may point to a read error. CDR3 in DNA: TGTGCCAGCAGTTATAACGGCCTCGGGGAGACCCAGTACTTC. It specifies CASSYNGLGETQYF. The gene calls are TRBV10-3 and TRBJ2-5, with D hard to call. The CDR3 has 14 amino acids. Germline V gene sequence: CDR1 ENHRY, CDR2 SYGVKD.

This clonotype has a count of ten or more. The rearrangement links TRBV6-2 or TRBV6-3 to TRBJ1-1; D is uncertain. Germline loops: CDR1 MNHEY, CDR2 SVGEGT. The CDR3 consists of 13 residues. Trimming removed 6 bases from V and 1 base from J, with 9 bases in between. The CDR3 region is CASSRNTNTEAFF. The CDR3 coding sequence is TGTGCCAGCAGCCGTAACACGAACACTGAAGCTTTCTTT.

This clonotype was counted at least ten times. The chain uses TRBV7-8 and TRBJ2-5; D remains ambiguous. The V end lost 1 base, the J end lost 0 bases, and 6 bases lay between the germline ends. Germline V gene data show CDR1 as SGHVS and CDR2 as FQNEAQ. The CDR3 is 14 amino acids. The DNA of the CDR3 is TGTGCCAGCAGCTTAGGGGTGTACCAAGAGACCCAGTACTTC. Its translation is CASSLGVYQETQYF.

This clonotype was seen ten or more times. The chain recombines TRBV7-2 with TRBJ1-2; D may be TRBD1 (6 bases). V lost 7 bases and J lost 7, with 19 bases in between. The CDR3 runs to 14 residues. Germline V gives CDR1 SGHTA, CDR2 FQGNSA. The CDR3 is CASNKADRSGGYTF. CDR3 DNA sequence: TGTGCCAGCAACAAAGCGGACAGATCGGGTGGCTACACCTTC.

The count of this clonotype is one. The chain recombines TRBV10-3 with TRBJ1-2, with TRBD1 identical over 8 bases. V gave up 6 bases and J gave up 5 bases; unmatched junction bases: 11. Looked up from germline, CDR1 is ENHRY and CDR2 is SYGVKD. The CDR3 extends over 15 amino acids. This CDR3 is CAISTTSDREYGYTF. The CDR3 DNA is TGTGCCATCAGCACCACCTCGGACAGGGAATATGGCTACACCTTC.

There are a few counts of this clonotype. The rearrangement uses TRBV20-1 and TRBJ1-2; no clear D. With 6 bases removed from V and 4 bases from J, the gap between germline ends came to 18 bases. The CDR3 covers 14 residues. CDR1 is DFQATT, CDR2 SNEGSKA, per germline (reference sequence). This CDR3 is CSAPSGSWVYGYTF. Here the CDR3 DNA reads TGCAGTGCGCCGAGCGGCTCCTGGGTCTATGGCTACACCTTC.

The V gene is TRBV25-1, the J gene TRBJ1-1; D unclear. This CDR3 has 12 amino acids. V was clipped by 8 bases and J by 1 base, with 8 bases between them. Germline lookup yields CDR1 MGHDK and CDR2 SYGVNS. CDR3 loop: CASLDGNTEAFF. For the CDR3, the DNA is TGTGCCAGCTTGGATGGGAACACTGAAGCTTTCTTT.

The CDR3 is CATSRGQGSGNTIYF. CDR3 bases: TGTGCCACCAGCAGGGGACAGGGATCTGGAAACACCATATATTTT. V usage is TRBV15 and J usage is TRBJ1-3; TRBD1 aligns across 9 bases. V dropped 3 bases and J dropped 1; count of bases not matched to a gene: 1. The CDR3 loop spans 15 amino acids. Germline-derived CDR1 and CDR2 are LNHNV and YYDKDF (reference sequence).

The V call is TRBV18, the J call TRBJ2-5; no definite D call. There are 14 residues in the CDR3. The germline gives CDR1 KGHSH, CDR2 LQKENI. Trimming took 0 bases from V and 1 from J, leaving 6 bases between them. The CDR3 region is CASSPPHLQETQYF. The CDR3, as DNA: TGTGCCAGCTCACCACCTCATCTCCAAGAGACCCAGTACTTC.

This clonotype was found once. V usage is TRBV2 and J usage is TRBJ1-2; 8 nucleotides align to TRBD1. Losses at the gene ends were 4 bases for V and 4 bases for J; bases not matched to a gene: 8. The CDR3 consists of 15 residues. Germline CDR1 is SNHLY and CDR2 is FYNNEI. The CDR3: CASSATNGQGYGYTF. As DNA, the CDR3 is TGTGCCAGCAGTGCTACTAACGGACAGGGCTATGGCTACACCTTC.

CDR3 sequence: CAWRSAMEGYTF. The CDR3 DNA is TGTGCCTGGAGAAGTGCTATGGAGGGCTACACCTTC. The chain links TRBV30 to TRBJ1-2; no definite D call. The CDR3 is 12 amino acids. Germline CDR1 and CDR2: GTSNPN and SVGIG (reference sequence). V dropped 3 bases and J dropped 8 bases, with 13 bases sitting between them. Looking up the rest from reference TRBV30 and TRBJ1-2 gives the full variable domain: SQTIHQWPATLVQPVGSPLSLECTVEGTSNPNLYWYRQAAGRGLQLLFYSVGIGQISSEVPQNLSASRPQDRQFILSSKKLLLSDSGFYLCAWRSAMEGYTFGSGTRLTVV.

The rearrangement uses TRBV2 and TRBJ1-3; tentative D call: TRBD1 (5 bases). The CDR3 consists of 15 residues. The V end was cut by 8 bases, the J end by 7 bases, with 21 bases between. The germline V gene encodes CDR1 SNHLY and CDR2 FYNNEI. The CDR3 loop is CASAFSGTSGNTIYF. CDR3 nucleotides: TGTGCCAGCGCCTTCTCAGGGACTAGCGGCAACACCATATATTTT.

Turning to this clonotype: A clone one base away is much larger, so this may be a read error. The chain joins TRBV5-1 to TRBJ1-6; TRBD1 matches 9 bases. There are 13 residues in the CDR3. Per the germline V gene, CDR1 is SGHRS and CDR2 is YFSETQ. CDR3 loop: CASGLAGDRDLHF. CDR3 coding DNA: TGCGCCAGCGGCTTGGCCGGGGACAGGGATCTCCACTTT.

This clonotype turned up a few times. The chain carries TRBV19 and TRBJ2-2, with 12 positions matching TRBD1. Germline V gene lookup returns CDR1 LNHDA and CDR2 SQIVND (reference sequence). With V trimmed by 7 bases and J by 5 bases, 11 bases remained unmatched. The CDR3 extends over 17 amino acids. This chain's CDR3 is CASTPRDRGRITGELFF. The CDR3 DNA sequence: TGTGCCAGTACCCCCCGGGACAGGGGGCGCATTACCGGGGAGCTGTTTTTT. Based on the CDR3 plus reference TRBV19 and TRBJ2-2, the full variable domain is DGGITQSPKYLFRKEGQNVTLSCEQNLNHDAMYWYRQDPGQGLRLIYYSQIVNDFQKGDIAEGYSVSREKKESFPLTVTSAQKNPTAFYLCASTPRDRGRITGELFFGEGSRLTVL.

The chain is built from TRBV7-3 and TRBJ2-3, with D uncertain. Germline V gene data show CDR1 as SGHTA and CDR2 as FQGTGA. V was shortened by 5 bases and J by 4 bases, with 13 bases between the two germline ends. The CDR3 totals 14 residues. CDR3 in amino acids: CASSHPERPDTQYF. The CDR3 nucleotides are TGTGCCAGCAGCCACCCCGAGAGGCCAGATACGCAGTATTTT.

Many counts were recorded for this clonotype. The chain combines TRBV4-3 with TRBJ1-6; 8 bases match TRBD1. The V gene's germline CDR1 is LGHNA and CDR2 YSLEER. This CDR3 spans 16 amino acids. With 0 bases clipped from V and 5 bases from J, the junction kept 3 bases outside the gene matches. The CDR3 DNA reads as TGCGCCAGCAGCCAAGATTGGACAGGGAATAATTCACCCCTCCACTTT. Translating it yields CASSQDWTGNNSPLHF.

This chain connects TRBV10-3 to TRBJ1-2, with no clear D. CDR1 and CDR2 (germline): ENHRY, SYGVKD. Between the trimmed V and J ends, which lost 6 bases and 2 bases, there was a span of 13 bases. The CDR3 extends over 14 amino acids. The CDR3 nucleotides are TGTGCCATCAGCGGACGAGGGATGAACTATGGCTACACCTTC. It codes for CAISGRGMNYGYTF.

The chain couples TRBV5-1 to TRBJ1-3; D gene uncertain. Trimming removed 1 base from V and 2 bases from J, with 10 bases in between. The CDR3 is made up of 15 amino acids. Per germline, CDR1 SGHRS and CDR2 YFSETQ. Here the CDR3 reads CASSLNTQPGNTIYF. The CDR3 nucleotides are TGCGCCAGCAGCTTGAATACACAGCCTGGAAACACCATATATTTT.

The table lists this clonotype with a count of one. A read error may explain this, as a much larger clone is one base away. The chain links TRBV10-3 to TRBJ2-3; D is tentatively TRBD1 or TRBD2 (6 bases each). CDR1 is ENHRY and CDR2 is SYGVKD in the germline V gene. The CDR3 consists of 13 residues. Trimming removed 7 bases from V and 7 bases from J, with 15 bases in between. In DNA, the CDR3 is TGTGCCATCATGGGAGGAGGGACAAATACGCAGTATTTT. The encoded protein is CAIMGGGTNTQYF.

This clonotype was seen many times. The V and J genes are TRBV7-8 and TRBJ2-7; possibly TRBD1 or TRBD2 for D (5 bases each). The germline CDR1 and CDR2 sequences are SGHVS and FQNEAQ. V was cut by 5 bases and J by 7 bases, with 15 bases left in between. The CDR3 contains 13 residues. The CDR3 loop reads CASSPSPGWEQYF. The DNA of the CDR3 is TGTGCCAGCAGCCCTAGCCCAGGGTGGGAGCAGTACTTC.

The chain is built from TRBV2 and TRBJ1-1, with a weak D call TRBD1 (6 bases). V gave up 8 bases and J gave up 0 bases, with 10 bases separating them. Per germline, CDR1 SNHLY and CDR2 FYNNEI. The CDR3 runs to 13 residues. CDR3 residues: CASGGPLNTEAFF. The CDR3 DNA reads TGTGCCAGCGGGGGCCCGCTGAACACTGAAGCTTTCTTT.